This T cell receptor (beta chain) was identified in a study of identical twins. Healthy Caucasians supplied all donations. Study-level results: Insertions ran lower in abundant cord blood beta clonotypes, though not in memory repertoires.

The CDR3 spans 16 residues. Trimming left V 3 bases short and J 0 bases short, with 17 bases between. From germline, CDR1 is DFQATT and CDR2 SNEGSKA (reference sequence). cDNA carried unique molecular identifiers, and a universal primer site was added by template switching. Each CDR3 protein is one row after TCRdb ran MiXCR on the 5' RACE reads. The sample holds about 330,000 distinct CDR3 sequences, roughly an eighth seen once. About this clonotype: Its antigen is undetermined.

These data were likewise used in another study, on yellow fever vaccine responses in identical twins.

The V and J genes are TRBV20-1 and TRBJ2-5; D might be TRBD2 (6 bases). Sequencing was done on a sample of CD8+ T cells sorted from blood. This TCR was sampled from a woman under 30 in good health. The CDR3 DNA follows: TGCAGTGCTAGTACTAGCCCAGATGGGTACCAAGAGACCCAGTACTTC. This codes for CSASTSPDGYQETQYF.